The clone carrying this T cell receptor beta chain was recorded a few times. This sample stems from a study of blood T cell repertoires in COVID-19. Study as a whole: The origin of the acute and convalescent COVID-19 samples was the United States, Italy and Spain.

TCRdb's copy holds only in-frame clones and misses some; the assay was immunoSEQ multiplex PCR. The repertoire includes around 300,000 clones, 75% to 90% of them detected once, and roughly 2.3% sits in the top ten. CDR1 and CDR2 from the germline V gene are MDHEN and SYDVKM. Trimming removed 5 bases from V and 8 bases from J; junction bases left unmatched: 10. CDR3 length: 15 residues. The V and J genes are TRBV28 and TRBJ2-1; the match to TRBD1 covers 9 bases. The clonotype was recovered from a young woman who had recovered from COVID-19. The sequencing sample was made of PBMCs or T cells enriched from blood (not recorded which). The CDR3, as DNA: TGTGCCAGCAGTATTCCGGGACAGGGCAGAGATGAGCAGTTCTTC. Its protein product is CASSIPGQGRDEQFF.